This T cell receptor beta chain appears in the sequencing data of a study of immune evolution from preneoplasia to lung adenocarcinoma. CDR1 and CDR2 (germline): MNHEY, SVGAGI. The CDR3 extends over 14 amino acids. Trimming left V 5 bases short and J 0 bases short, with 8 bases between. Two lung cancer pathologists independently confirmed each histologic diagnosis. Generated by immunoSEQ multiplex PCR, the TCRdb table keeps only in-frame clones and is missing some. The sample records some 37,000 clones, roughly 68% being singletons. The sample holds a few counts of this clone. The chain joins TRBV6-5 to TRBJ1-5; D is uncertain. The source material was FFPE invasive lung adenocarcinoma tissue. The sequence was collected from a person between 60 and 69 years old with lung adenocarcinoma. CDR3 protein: CASSAVYSNQPQHF. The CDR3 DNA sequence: TGTGCCAGCAGTGCTGTTTATAGCAATCAGCCCCAGCATTTT.